The 29 T cell receptor beta chains given below trace back to one sample, sequenced in a study of blood T cell repertoires in COVID-19. TCRdb's table, derived via immunoSEQ multiplex PCR, lists solely in-frame clones and lacks some. The sample shows about 200,000 clones, around 85% of them seen only once. Sequencing used PBMCs or T cells enriched from blood (not recorded which). The receptors were gathered from a middle-aged woman with acute COVID-19.

This sequence joins TRBV7-9 and TRBJ1-2; 8 positions match TRBD1. V lost 0 bases, J lost 10 bases, and 7 bases stayed unmatched. This CDR3 spans 14 amino acids. CDR1 is SEHNR and CDR2 is FQNEAQ in the germline V gene (reference sequence). CDR3 sequence reads: CASSLAMGQDLYTF. As DNA, the CDR3 is TGTGCCAGCAGCTTAGCGATGGGACAGGACCTCTACACCTTC.

V usage is TRBV9 and J usage is TRBJ2-7; 8 bases align to TRBD2. This CDR3 has 14 residues. The germline V gene encodes CDR1 SGDLS and CDR2 YYNGEE. After removal of 4 bases from V and 4 bases from J, the junction contained 7 bases not matched to a gene. Written as DNA, the CDR3 is TGTGCCAGCAGCCCTCGGGGGGGCGGTTACGAGCAGTACTTC. Translated, it gives CASSPRGGGYEQYF. Together with reference TRBV9 and TRBJ2-7, the CDR3 gives the full variable domain: DSGVTQTPKHLITATGQRVTLRCSPRSGDLSVYWYQQSLDQGLQFLIQYYNGEERAKGNILERFSAQQFPDLHSELNLSSLELGDSALYFCASSPRGGGYEQYFGPGTRLTVT.

CDR3 in amino acids: CASSLAGRTEAFF. The CDR3 nucleotides read TGTGCCAGCAGTTTGGCAGGGAGGACTGAAGCTTTCTTT. This chain uses TRBV27 with TRBJ1-1, with D tentatively TRBD1 (5 bases). The CDR3 contains 13 residues. V lost 3 bases and J 5 bases, leaving 10 bases between the germline ends. Germline assignment: CDR1 MNHEY and CDR2 SMNVEV (reference sequence).

The V and J genes are TRBV18 and TRBJ1-2; 12 nucleotides match TRBD1. CDR3 length equals 15 residues. Germline CDR1 reads KGHSH; CDR2 reads LQKENI. V shed 4 bases, J shed 6 bases, and the junction held 6 bases outside the gene matches. The CDR3 loop is CASSRGTGGANGYTF. The CDR3 bases are TGTGCCAGCTCACGCGGGACAGGGGGCGCGAATGGCTACACCTTC.

Here the CDR3 reads CASSLSFLRGNSPLHF. The CDR3, as DNA: TGTGCCAGCAGTTTAAGTTTTCTCAGGGGAAATTCACCCCTCCACTTT. This chain connects TRBV28 to TRBJ1-6; maybe TRBD1 (6 bases). V was pared by 2 bases and J by 7 bases, with 15 bases between. Germline values: CDR1 MDHEN, CDR2 SYDVKM. This CDR3 region has 16 residues.

The chain recombines TRBV6-2 or TRBV6-3 with TRBJ2-7, with 8 bases that match TRBD2. CDR3 length: 13 amino acids. Per germline, CDR1 MNHEY and CDR2 SVGEGT. Germline trimming cut 4 bases from V and 3 bases from J; bases unmatched to any gene: 2. CDR3 sequence reads: CASSLSGSYEQYF. The CDR3 bases are TGTGCCAGCAGTTTAAGCGGGAGCTACGAGCAGTACTTC.

This sequence joins TRBV11-2 and TRBJ1-1; 8 bases agree with TRBD1. The CDR3 runs to 14 residues. Germline lookup yields CDR1 SGHAT and CDR2 FQNNGV. V lost 3 bases, J lost 5 bases, and 5 bases stayed unmatched. CDR3 sequence: CASSFRGLGTEAFF. Written as DNA, the CDR3 is TGTGCCAGCAGCTTCAGGGGGCTGGGAACTGAAGCTTTCTTT.

The chain couples TRBV4-3 to TRBJ2-2; TRBD2 aligns across 10 bases. CDR1 and CDR2 (germline): LGHNA, YSLEER. CDR3 length equals 19 residues. The junction had 12 bases not matched to a gene; V was cut back by 0 bases and J by 5 bases. The CDR3 is CASSQDLGLAGDGTGELFF. CDR3 nucleotide sequence: TGCGCCAGCAGCCAAGATCTAGGGCTAGCGGGAGATGGGACCGGGGAGCTGTTTTTT.

The chain carries TRBV7-9 and TRBJ2-1; D is possibly TRBD2 (6 bases). The germline CDR1 and CDR2 sequences are SEHNR and FQNEAQ (reference sequence). The CDR3 contains 14 residues. With 5 bases removed from V and 12 bases from J, the gap between germline ends came to 20 bases. The CDR3 region is CASSALGTAWGQFF. The CDR3 DNA reads TGTGCCAGCAGCGCCTTGGGGACTGCGTGGGGGCAGTTCTTC.

J is TRBJ2-5 and V is TRBV5-4; a possible D gene is TRBD2 (7 bases). Germline V gene data show CDR1 as SGHNT and CDR2 as YYREEE (reference sequence). CDR3 length equals 14 residues. The ends were cut back, 3 bases at V and 2 bases at J, with 11 bases in the middle. In DNA, the CDR3 is TGTGCCAGCAGCTGGGGGGGGGCGCAAGAGACCCAGTACTTC. This encodes CASSWGGAQETQYF.

The V and J genes are TRBV28 and TRBJ1-1; TRBD1 matches 10 bases. J was trimmed by 5 bases and V by 5 bases; bases with no gene match: 11. The CDR3 spans 16 residues. Germline V CDR1 and CDR2: MDHEN, SYDVKM. The CDR3 here is CASSQILGQGRTEAFF. CDR3 nucleotides: TGTGCCAGCAGTCAAATCCTGGGACAGGGGAGGACTGAAGCTTTCTTT. Complete variable domain (other parts from reference TRBV28 and TRBJ1-1): DVKVTQSSRYLVKRTGEKVFLECVQDMDHENMFWYRQDPGLGLRLIYFSYDVKMKEKGDIPEGYSVSREKKERFSLILESASTNQTSMYLCASSQILGQGRTEAFFGQGTRLTVV.

The rearrangement uses TRBV11-2 and TRBJ2-3, with 12 bases lining up with TRBD2. After removal of 2 bases from V and 6 bases from J, the junction contained 3 bases not matched to a gene. The CDR3 extends over 15 amino acids. Germline V CDR1 and CDR2: SGHAT, FQNNGV. The CDR3 DNA reads as TGTGCCAGCAGCTTACTAGCGGGAGGGCCGGATACGCAGTATTTT. It codes for CASSLLAGGPDTQYF.

The rearrangement uses TRBV7-9 and TRBJ1-2; 12 positions agree with TRBD1. The CDR3 spans 14 residues. The V segment lost 4 bases and the J segment 13 bases; nucleotides outside the gene matches: 10. Germline V lookup: CDR1 SEHNR, CDR2 FQNEAQ (reference sequence). CDR3 protein: CASSSPGQGALGTF. CDR3 bases: TGTGCCAGCAGCTCACCGGGACAGGGGGCGCTGGGCACCTTC.

This clone was seen only a few times. This chain connects TRBV7-9 to TRBJ2-7; maybe TRBD1 (6 bases). Germline CDR1 SEHNR, CDR2 FQNEAQ (reference sequence). The germline V and J ends were trimmed by 1 base and 3 bases, with 16 bases remaining between them. The CDR3 is 16 residues long. In nucleotides, the CDR3 is TGTGCCAGCAGCTTAGAAACAGGGTTCATCGGCTACGAGCAGTACTTC. Translation gives CASSLETGFIGYEQYF. Using reference TRBV7-9 and TRBJ2-7 for the parts outside the CDR3, the full variable domain is DTGVSQNPRHKITKRGQNVTFRCDPISEHNRLYWYRQTLGQGPEFLTYFQNEAQLEKSRLLSDRFSAERPKGSFSTLEIQRTEQGDSAMYLCASSLETGFIGYEQYFGPGTRLTVT.

This chain links TRBV2 with TRBJ2-4; maybe TRBD1 (6 bases). Trimming removed 7 bases from V and 6 bases from J, with 13 bases in between. The CDR3 totals 13 residues. Germline V gives CDR1 SNHLY, CDR2 FYNNEI. In DNA form, the CDR3 reads TGTGCCAGCAAAGCCAGGGGAGTAAACATTCAGTACTTC. Protein: CASKARGVNIQYF.

V usage is TRBV3-1 (or the pseudogene TRBV3-2) and J usage is TRBJ2-2; 11 bases align to TRBD2. V shed 4 bases and J 6 bases; nucleotides not matched to a gene: 4. CDR3 length: 15 amino acids. Per germline, CDR1 LGHDT and CDR2 YNNKEL (reference sequence). This chain's CDR3 is CASSRRTSGSGELFF. CDR3 nucleotide sequence: TGTGCCAGCAGCCGACGGACTAGCGGGTCCGGGGAGCTGTTTTTT.

The chain combines TRBV29-1 with TRBJ1-5; D unclear. Trimming left V 4 bases short and J 0 bases short, with 7 bases between. The CDR3 is 13 residues long. Germline V lookup: CDR1 SQVTM, CDR2 ANQGSEA. The CDR3 protein is CSVGSGSNQPQHF. The CDR3 nucleotides read TGCAGCGTTGGGTCGGGTAGCAATCAGCCCCAGCATTTT.

The chain has TRBV18 and TRBJ2-7, with D possibly being TRBD2 (6 bases). Trimming removed 0 bases from V and 2 bases from J, with 14 bases in between. The germline V gene has CDR1 KGHSH and CDR2 LQKENI. CDR3 length: 16 amino acids. The CDR3 loop is CASSPPLASVTYEQYF. For the CDR3, the DNA is TGTGCCAGCTCACCACCGCTGGCTAGCGTTACCTACGAGCAGTACTTC.

The chain is built from TRBV3-1 (or the pseudogene TRBV3-2) and TRBJ2-3, with TRBD2 matching 10 bases. Germline trimming cut 4 bases from V and 8 bases from J; bases unmatched to any gene: 6. Germline V gene sequence: CDR1 LGHDT, CDR2 YNNKEL (reference sequence). The CDR3 covers 14 residues. Written as DNA, the CDR3 is TGTGCCAGCAGCCCGACTAGCGGGTTGGTTACGCAGTATTTT. Translation gives CASSPTSGLVTQYF.

The chain uses TRBV6-5 and TRBJ2-6; 8 bases match TRBD1. CDR3 size: 15 residues. The ends lost 6 bases at V and 2 bases at J; junction bases unmatched: 3. CDR1 MNHEY and CDR2 SVGAGI come from the germline V gene. The CDR3 region has the DNA TGTGCCAGCAGAGCGACAGGGGCTGGGGCCAACGTCCTGACTTTC. This sequence encodes CASRATGAGANVLTF.

The chain couples TRBV5-1 to TRBJ1-1; D is possibly TRBD1 (5 bases). V lost 4 bases, J lost 7 bases, and 20 bases lay in between. The CDR3 totals 15 residues. From germline, CDR1 is SGHRS and CDR2 YFSETQ. The CDR3: CASSLLGGAQGEAFF. In DNA form, the CDR3 reads TGCGCCAGCAGCCTCCTTGGTGGGGCGCAGGGTGAAGCTTTCTTT.

This clone has just a few counts. The gene calls are TRBV6-2 or TRBV6-3 and TRBJ1-1; D uncertain. V lost 2 bases and J lost 1, with 5 bases in between. CDR1 and CDR2 (germline): MNHEY, SVGEGT. The CDR3 is made up of 13 amino acids. The CDR3 here is CASSYAENTEAFF. The CDR3 bases are TGTGCCAGCAGTTACGCGGAGAACACTGAAGCTTTCTTT.

The V and J genes are TRBV4-2 and TRBJ2-3; 10 bases line up with TRBD2. The CDR3 extends over 16 amino acids. Germline CDR1 and CDR2: LGHNA and YNFKEQ. V dropped 1 base and J dropped 2; count of bases not matched to a gene: 3. The CDR3 bases are TGTGCCAGCAGCCAAGGGACTAGCGGAACCACAGATACGCAGTATTTT. It is translated as CASSQGTSGTTDTQYF.

V gene TRBV21-1 combines with J gene TRBJ2-7; TRBD2, the table's D call, was not compared with the DNA. TRBV21-1 constitutes a pseudogene. The CDR3 spans 12 residues. The CDR3 region is CASLTRVYEQYF. CDR3 nucleotides: TGTGCCAGCCTAACTAGAGTCTACGAGCAGTACTTC.

J is TRBJ2-1 and V is TRBV11-3; 7 nucleotides line up with TRBD2. J lost 4 bases, V lost 5 bases, and 14 bases had no gene match. The CDR3 is 17 residues long. Germline CDR1 and CDR2: SGHNT and YENEEA. The DNA of the CDR3 is TGTGCCAGCAGCCTCTCCTGGGCGGGAGAGGGGTACAATGAGCAGTTCTTC. Residues: CASSLSWAGEGYNEQFF.

The chain couples TRBV19 to TRBJ2-1, with D possibly matching TRBD2 (6 bases). This CDR3 contains 14 residues. CDR1 and CDR2 from the germline V gene are LNHDA and SQIVND (reference sequence). With 10 bases removed from V and 0 bases from J, the gap between germline ends came to 13 bases. CDR3 nucleotide sequence: TGTGCCACAGGGACTCTCCTCTCCTACAATGAGCAGTTCTTC. It specifies CATGTLLSYNEQFF.

J is TRBJ2-7 and V is TRBV19; 10 nucleotides align to TRBD1. This CDR3 has 15 amino acids. Trimming at V came to 5 bases and at J to 3 bases, leaving 7 bases not matched to a gene. Germline V gene data show CDR1 as LNHDA and CDR2 as SQIVND (reference sequence). The CDR3 DNA reads as TGTGCCAGTAGTCTCCGGACAGGGGGGAACTACGAGCAGTACTTC. Encoded protein: CASSLRTGGNYEQYF. Full variable domain (missing parts from reference TRBV19 and TRBJ2-7): DGGITQSPKYLFRKEGQNVTLSCEQNLNHDAMYWYRQDPGQGLRLIYYSQIVNDFQKGDIAEGYSVSREKKESFPLTVTSAQKNPTAFYLCASSLRTGGNYEQYFGPGTRLTVT.

This clone turned up a few times. The chain is built from TRBV24-1 and TRBJ2-2; D is uncertain. With 5 bases removed from V and 6 bases from J, the gap between germline ends came to 9 bases. This CDR3 is built from 13 residues. Germline CDR1 reads KGHDR; CDR2 reads SFDVKD. The CDR3: CATSGRVSGELFF. CDR3 DNA sequence: TGTGCCACCAGTGGCCGAGTATCCGGGGAGCTGTTTTTT.

The V gene is TRBV19, the J gene TRBJ1-5; 9 nucleotides line up with TRBD1. The trim removed 8 bases at V and 6 bases at J, leaving 8 bases unmatched. The CDR3 length is 14 residues. Germline V gene data show CDR1 as LNHDA and CDR2 as SQIVND (reference sequence). Written as DNA, the CDR3 is TGTGCCAGTGGACCGGGACAGGGAAGTCAGCCCCAGCATTTT. This codes for CASGPGQGSQPQHF.